A selection of T cell receptor beta chains follows, all from one sample in a study of technical replicates of blood from a few donors. Using immunoSEQ multiplex PCR, the repertoire was profiled, and TCRdb retains in-frame clones only, with some absent. The table lists about 14,000 clones, roughly 80% of them singletons. The sample taken for sequencing was PBMCs. These receptors all come from a human donor in good health. Each CDR3 is given with its conserved first and last residue. The D gene is left open where the match is weak. Size is omitted from some rows. Given values are once, few, many or a class for expanded clones.

len: 15; abundance: NA; j_gene: TRBJ1-2; d_gene: NA; v_gene: TRBV6-5; CDR3nt: TGTGCCAGCAGTCGATTCCTAGGGGCAGGGTATGGCTACACCTTC; CDR3aa: CASSRFLGAGYGYTF
len: 14; abundance: NA; j_gene: TRBJ2-7; d_gene: TRBD2; v_gene: TRBV7-9; CDR3nt: TGTGCCAGCAGCTTAGTAGCGGGAGCGTTTGAGCAGTACTTC; CDR3aa: CASSLVAGAFEQYF
len: 15; abundance: NA; j_gene: TRBJ2-7; d_gene: TRBD1; v_gene: TRBV6-1; CDR3nt: TGTGCCAGCAGTGAATTCAGGACAGGGGACAACGAGCAGTACTTC; CDR3aa: CASSEFRTGDNEQYF
len: 13; abundance: NA; j_gene: TRBJ1-1; d_gene: NA; v_gene: TRBV9; CDR3nt: TGTGCCAGCAGCGCAAACTACAGGGCCAGGGCTTTCTTT; CDR3aa: CASSANYRARAFF
len: 16; abundance: NA; j_gene: TRBJ2-1; d_gene: NA; v_gene: TRBV6-5; CDR3nt: TGTGCCAGCAGTTACTCGGCTAGCGCTCAGGGGGTTGAGCAGTTCTTC; CDR3aa: CASSYSASAQGVEQFF
len: 15; abundance: once; j_gene: TRBJ1-2; d_gene: NA; v_gene: TRBV27; CDR3nt: TGTGCCAGCAGTTTATCGTTTGAGACAAACTATGGCTACACCTTC; CDR3aa: CASSLSFETNYGYTF
len: 13; abundance: NA; j_gene: TRBJ2-7; d_gene: NA; v_gene: TRBV29-1; CDR3nt: TGCAGCGTTGGGGGCAGAAGAACCTACGAGCAGTACTTC; CDR3aa: CSVGGRRTYEQYF
len: 15; abundance: NA; j_gene: TRBJ2-3; d_gene: NA; v_gene: TRBV18; CDR3nt: TGTGCCAGCTCCTCGATCGGGACTAGCACAGATACGCAGTATTTT; CDR3aa: CASSSIGTSTDTQYF
len: 14; abundance: NA; j_gene: TRBJ2-7; d_gene: TRBD1; v_gene: TRBV2; CDR3nt: TGTGCCAGCAGTGGGGGGACAGGCCCATACGAGCAGTACTTC; CDR3aa: CASSGGTGPYEQYF
len: 12; abundance: NA; j_gene: TRBJ2-3; d_gene: NA; v_gene: TRBV12-5; CDR3nt: TGTGCTAGTGGTCCGGACTCAGATACGCAGTATTTT; CDR3aa: CASGPDSDTQYF
len: 16; abundance: NA; j_gene: TRBJ1-3; d_gene: NA; v_gene: TRBV14; CDR3nt: TGTGCCAGCAGCCAAGAACAGGCTTACTCTGGAAACACCATATATTTT; CDR3aa: CASSQEQAYSGNTIYF
len: 11; abundance: NA; j_gene: TRBJ2-1; d_gene: NA; v_gene: TRBV19; CDR3nt: TGTGCCACTACTACCTACAATGAGCAGTTCTTC; CDR3aa: CATTTYNEQFF
len: 17; abundance: NA; j_gene: TRBJ2-7; d_gene: NA; v_gene: TRBV28; CDR3nt: TGTGCCAGCAGTTTGGTCGCTACGGGGAGCCACTCCTACGAGCAGTACTTC; CDR3aa: CASSLVATGSHSYEQYF
len: 13; abundance: NA; j_gene: TRBJ2-7; d_gene: NA; v_gene: TRBV19; CDR3nt: TGTGCCAGTAGTATGGAGGAGGCTAGGGAGCAGTACTTC; CDR3aa: CASSMEEAREQYF
len: 15; abundance: once; j_gene: TRBJ2-3; d_gene: TRBD1; v_gene: TRBV6-5; CDR3nt: TGTGCCAGCAGCTTACAGGGGGCTAGCACAGATACGCAGTATTTT; CDR3aa: CASSLQGASTDTQYF
len: 17; abundance: NA; j_gene: TRBJ2-1; d_gene: TRBD2; v_gene: TRBV19; CDR3nt: TGTGCCAGTACCCTCTGGGGAGGGACTAGCGGGAAAGACGAGCAGTTCTTC; CDR3aa: CASTLWGGTSGKDEQFF
len: 14; abundance: NA; j_gene: TRBJ2-2; d_gene: NA; v_gene: TRBV2; CDR3nt: TGTGCCAGCAGTGAGTTTAGGAGGACCGGGGAGCTGTTTTTT; CDR3aa: CASSEFRRTGELFF
len: 13; abundance: NA; j_gene: TRBJ2-1; d_gene: NA; v_gene: TRBV30; CDR3nt: TGTGCCTGGAGCGGGAGTGTTCGAAGTGAGCAGTTCTTC; CDR3aa: CAWSGSVRSEQFF
len: 16; abundance: NA; j_gene: TRBJ1-1; d_gene: TRBD1; v_gene: TRBV5-1; CDR3nt: TGCGCCAGCAGCCCGGGACAGGGGGTGATCGGCACTGAAGCTTTCTTT; CDR3aa: CASSPGQGVIGTEAFF
len: 11; abundance: NA; j_gene: TRBJ1-2; d_gene: TRBD1; v_gene: TRBV20-1; CDR3nt: TGCAGATTAGACAGGGGCTATGGCTACACCTTC; CDR3aa: CRLDRGYGYTF
len: 13; abundance: NA; j_gene: TRBJ2-7; d_gene: NA; v_gene: TRBV5-6; CDR3nt: TGTGCCAGCAGCATCGACAGGCCGTACGAGCAGTACTTC; CDR3aa: CASSIDRPYEQYF
len: 15; abundance: NA; j_gene: TRBJ1-5; d_gene: NA; v_gene: TRBV7-8; CDR3nt: TGTGCCAGCAGCTTATTACAGGGTCCCAATCAGCCCCAGCATTTT; CDR3aa: CASSLLQGPNQPQHF
len: 13; abundance: NA; j_gene: TRBJ2-1; d_gene: NA; v_gene: TRBV11-3; CDR3nt: TGTGCCAGCAGCTCCGGGACTTACAATGAGCAGTTCTTC; CDR3aa: CASSSGTYNEQFF
len: 12; abundance: NA; j_gene: TRBJ1-2; d_gene: TRBD1; v_gene: TRBV18; CDR3nt: TGTGCCAGCTCACCGACAGGGGATGGCTACACCTTC; CDR3aa: CASSPTGDGYTF
len: 14; abundance: NA; j_gene: TRBJ1-3; d_gene: NA; v_gene: TRBV30; CDR3nt: TGTGCCTGGAGTCGCGGGAACTCTGGAAACACCATATATTTT; CDR3aa: CAWSRGNSGNTIYF
len: 13; abundance: NA; j_gene: TRBJ2-7; d_gene: NA; v_gene: TRBV11-3; CDR3nt: TGTGCCAGCAGCGTAAATCGGCAGGGCGAGCAGTACTTC; CDR3aa: CASSVNRQGEQYF
len: 14; abundance: NA; j_gene: TRBJ2-3; d_gene: NA; v_gene: TRBV5-1; CDR3nt: TGCGCCAGCAGCTTGGTTACGGGGGCAGATACGCAGTATTTT; CDR3aa: CASSLVTGADTQYF
len: 14; abundance: NA; j_gene: TRBJ2-7; d_gene: TRBD1; v_gene: TRBV5-8; CDR3nt: TGTGCCAGCAGCTTGTTAACAGGGGAGTACGAGCAGTACTTC; CDR3aa: CASSLLTGEYEQYF
len: 15; abundance: NA; j_gene: TRBJ1-5; d_gene: TRBD1; v_gene: TRBV4-2; CDR3nt: TGTGCCAGCAGCCAAGGAAGGGGGCTCAATCAGCCCCAGCATTTT; CDR3aa: CASSQGRGLNQPQHF
len: 14; abundance: NA; j_gene: TRBJ2-7; d_gene: NA; v_gene: TRBV28; CDR3nt: TGTGCCAGCCGTACGGGAGAAGGACGGGGCGAGCAGTACTTC; CDR3aa: CASRTGEGRGEQYF
len: 15; abundance: few; j_gene: TRBJ1-1; d_gene: NA; v_gene: TRBV19; CDR3nt: TGTGCCAGTAGTAAGGGACATATGATGAACACTGAAGCTTTCTTT; CDR3aa: CASSKGHMMNTEAFF
len: 15; abundance: NA; j_gene: TRBJ2-7; d_gene: TRBD1; v_gene: TRBV5-1; CDR3nt: TGCGCCAGCAGCCCTTGGACAGGTTCCCCCTACGAGCAGTACTTC; CDR3aa: CASSPWTGSPYEQYF
len: 14; abundance: NA; j_gene: TRBJ2-3; d_gene: TRBD1; v_gene: TRBV27; CDR3nt: TGTGCCAGCAGTTTCGGACAGGGCACAGATACGCAGTATTTT; CDR3aa: CASSFGQGTDTQYF
len: 14; abundance: few; j_gene: TRBJ2-7; d_gene: NA; v_gene: TRBV6-1; CDR3nt: TGTGCCAGCAGTTCTGACAGATACTCCTACGAGCAGTACTTC; CDR3aa: CASSSDRYSYEQYF
len: 15; abundance: NA; j_gene: TRBJ1-1; d_gene: NA; v_gene: TRBV4-2; CDR3nt: TGTGCCAGCAGCCAAGATGAGGGAGGAAGCACTGAAGCTTTCTTT; CDR3aa: CASSQDEGGSTEAFF
len: 16; abundance: NA; j_gene: TRBJ2-7; d_gene: NA; v_gene: TRBV5-6; CDR3nt: TGTGCCAGCAGCTTGGTCGCCAGGGCTGGGTCCTACGAGCAGTACTTC; CDR3aa: CASSLVARAGSYEQYF
len: 14; abundance: NA; j_gene: TRBJ1-2; d_gene: TRBD1; v_gene: TRBV6-5; CDR3nt: TGTGCCAGCAGTTACTCGACAGGGCTCTATGGCTACACCTTC; CDR3aa: CASSYSTGLYGYTF
len: 13; abundance: NA; j_gene: TRBJ1-5; d_gene: NA; v_gene: TRBV10-1; CDR3nt: TGCGCCAGCAGCGAAGGGAGCCCTGGGCCCCAGCATTTT; CDR3aa: CASSEGSPGPQHF
len: 16; abundance: NA; j_gene: TRBJ2-7; d_gene: TRBD1; v_gene: TRBV5-5; CDR3nt: TGTGCCAGCAGCTTGGCGGTCTGGGACAGTACCTACGAGCAGTACTTC; CDR3aa: CASSLAVWDSTYEQYF
len: 13; abundance: NA; j_gene: TRBJ2-7; d_gene: TRBD1; v_gene: TRBV10-3; CDR3nt: TGTGCCATCCGACAGGGGGCGTGGTACGAGCAGTACTTC; CDR3aa: CAIRQGAWYEQYF
len: 13; abundance: few; j_gene: TRBJ2-5; d_gene: NA; v_gene: TRBV4-2; CDR3nt: TGTGCCAGCAGCCGGGGGGACCAAGAGACCCAGTACTTC; CDR3aa: CASSRGDQETQYF
len: 14; abundance: NA; j_gene: TRBJ2-1; d_gene: NA; v_gene: TRBV5-1; CDR3nt: TGCGCCAGCAGCTTTGGAGGCGGATACAATGAGCAGTTCTTC; CDR3aa: CASSFGGGYNEQFF
len: 15; abundance: NA; j_gene: TRBJ1-2; d_gene: TRBD1; v_gene: TRBV28; CDR3nt: TGTGCCAGCAGTTTGACAGGGCCAATCAACTATGGCTACACCTTC; CDR3aa: CASSLTGPINYGYTF
len: 13; abundance: NA; j_gene: TRBJ2-3; d_gene: NA; v_gene: TRBV10-1; CDR3nt: TGCGCCAGCAGTGAAAGAGACAGAGATACGCAGTATTTT; CDR3aa: CASSERDRDTQYF
len: 17; abundance: NA; j_gene: TRBJ2-2; d_gene: NA; v_gene: TRBV4-2; CDR3nt: TGTGCCAGCAGCCAAGAAATCTACTCCTCGAACACCGGGGAGCTGTTTTTT; CDR3aa: CASSQEIYSSNTGELFF
len: 18; abundance: NA; j_gene: TRBJ1-3; d_gene: TRBD1; v_gene: TRBV30; CDR3nt: TGTGCCTGGACCCTTGGACAGGGTCCTCTTTCCTCTGGAAACACCATATATTTT; CDR3aa: CAWTLGQGPLSSGNTIYF
len: 14; abundance: NA; j_gene: TRBJ1-5; d_gene: TRBD1; v_gene: TRBV7-9; CDR3nt: TGTGCCAGCAGCCCGGACAGGGGGATTCAGCCCCAGCATTTT; CDR3aa: CASSPDRGIQPQHF